The 4 T cell receptor beta chains given below trace back to one sample, sequenced in a study of blood T cell repertoires in COVID-19. Only in-frame clones appear in the TCRdb table, and some are missing; sequencing was by immunoSEQ multiplex PCR. The data hold 180,000 or so clones, with about 80% observed a single time. The specimen sequenced was peripheral blood. The source of these receptors is a woman between 65 and 79 years old with acute or convalescent COVID-19.

The rearrangement joins TRBV19 to TRBJ2-1, with D perhaps matching TRBD1 (6 bases). Trimming took off 3 bases at V and 0 bases at J, with 9 bases between the two ends. CDR1 is LNHDA, CDR2 SQIVND, per germline (reference sequence). The CDR3 has 15 amino acids. CDR3 residues: CASSMAGDSYNEQFF. The CDR3, as DNA: TGTGCCAGTAGTATGGCAGGGGACTCCTACAATGAGCAGTTCTTC.

The J gene is TRBJ2-7, the V gene TRBV7-6; 12 nucleotides line up with TRBD2. V shed 4 bases, J shed 5 bases, and the junction held 9 bases outside the gene matches. This CDR3 is built from 16 residues. Germline V gene data show CDR1 as SGHVS and CDR2 as FNYEAQ. CDR3 sequence (DNA): TGTGCCAGCAGCTCCCGACTAGCGGGAGCAAGGGACGAGCAGTACTTC. It codes for CASSSRLAGARDEQYF.

The genes are TRBV11-2 and TRBJ2-1, with D unclear. The length of the CDR3 is 16 residues. The germline V and J ends were trimmed by 2 bases and 6 bases, with 17 bases remaining between them. Germline lookup yields CDR1 SGHAT and CDR2 FQNNGV. The CDR3 sequence: CASSLSPDTGFNEQFF. CDR3 in DNA: TGTGCCAGCAGCTTATCCCCCGACACCGGATTCAATGAGCAGTTCTTC.

A word on this clone: One end of the junction varies from germline; a read error may be responsible. The chain combines TRBV6-1 with TRBJ2-7, with 10 bases aligning to TRBD1. The germline V gene encodes CDR1 MNHNS and CDR2 SASEGT. The CDR3 spans 13 residues. The CDR3 region is CASSEGPRDRGHF. In DNA, the CDR3 is TGTGCCAGCAGTGAAGGCCCCCGGGACAGGGGACACTTC.